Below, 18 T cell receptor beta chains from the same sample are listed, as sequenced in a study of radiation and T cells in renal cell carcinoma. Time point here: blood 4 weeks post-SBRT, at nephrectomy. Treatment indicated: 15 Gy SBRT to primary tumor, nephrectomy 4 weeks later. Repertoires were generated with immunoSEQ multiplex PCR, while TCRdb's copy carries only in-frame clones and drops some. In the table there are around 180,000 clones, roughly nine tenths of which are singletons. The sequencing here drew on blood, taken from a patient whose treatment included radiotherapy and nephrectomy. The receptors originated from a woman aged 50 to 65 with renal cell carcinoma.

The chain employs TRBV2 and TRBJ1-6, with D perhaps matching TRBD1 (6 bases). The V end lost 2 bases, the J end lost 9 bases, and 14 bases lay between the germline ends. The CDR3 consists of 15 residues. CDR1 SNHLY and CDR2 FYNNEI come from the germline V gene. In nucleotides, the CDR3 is TGTGCCAGCAGTGAAAGGGGGGTTTTAGTTTCACCCCTCCACTTT. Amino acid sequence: CASSERGVLVSPLHF.

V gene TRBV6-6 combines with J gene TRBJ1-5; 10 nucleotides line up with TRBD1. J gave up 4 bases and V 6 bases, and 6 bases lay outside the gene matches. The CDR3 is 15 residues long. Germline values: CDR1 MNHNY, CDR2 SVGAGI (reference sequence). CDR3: CASRLPGQGNQPQHF. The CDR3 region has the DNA TGTGCCAGCAGACTTCCGGGACAGGGGAATCAGCCCCAGCATTTT.

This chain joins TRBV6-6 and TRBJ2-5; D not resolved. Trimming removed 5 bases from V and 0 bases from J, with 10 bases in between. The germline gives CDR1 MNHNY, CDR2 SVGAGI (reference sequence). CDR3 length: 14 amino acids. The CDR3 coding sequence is TGTGCCAGCAGTCCCCCTGGAGACCAAGAGACCCAGTACTTC. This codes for CASSPPGDQETQYF.

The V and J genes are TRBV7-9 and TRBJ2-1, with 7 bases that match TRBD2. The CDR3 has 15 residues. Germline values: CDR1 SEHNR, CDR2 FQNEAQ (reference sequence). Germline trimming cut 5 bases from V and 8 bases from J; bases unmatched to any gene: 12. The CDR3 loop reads CASSPGLVVGHEQFF. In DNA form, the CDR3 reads TGTGCCAGCAGCCCAGGACTAGTGGTTGGGCATGAGCAGTTCTTC.

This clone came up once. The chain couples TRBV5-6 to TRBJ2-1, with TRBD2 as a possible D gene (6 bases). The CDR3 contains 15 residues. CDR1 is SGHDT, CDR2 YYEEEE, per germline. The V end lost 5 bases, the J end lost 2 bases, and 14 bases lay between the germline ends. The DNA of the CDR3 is TGTGCCAGCAGTCGTGGGGGGTCCCCCTACAATGAGCAGTTCTTC. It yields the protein CASSRGGSPYNEQFF.

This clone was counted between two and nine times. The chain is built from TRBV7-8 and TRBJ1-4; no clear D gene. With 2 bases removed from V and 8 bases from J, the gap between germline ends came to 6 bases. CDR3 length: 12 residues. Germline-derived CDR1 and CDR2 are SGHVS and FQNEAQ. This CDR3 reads CASSLSWEKLFF. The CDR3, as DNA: TGTGCCAGCAGCTTAAGTTGGGAAAAACTGTTTTTT.

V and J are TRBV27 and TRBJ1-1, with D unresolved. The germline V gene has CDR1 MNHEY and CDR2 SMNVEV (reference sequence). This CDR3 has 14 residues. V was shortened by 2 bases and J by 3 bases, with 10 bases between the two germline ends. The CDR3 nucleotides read TGTGCCAGCAGTTTAAAAGGGAGAGACACTGAAGCTTTCTTT. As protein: CASSLKGRDTEAFF.

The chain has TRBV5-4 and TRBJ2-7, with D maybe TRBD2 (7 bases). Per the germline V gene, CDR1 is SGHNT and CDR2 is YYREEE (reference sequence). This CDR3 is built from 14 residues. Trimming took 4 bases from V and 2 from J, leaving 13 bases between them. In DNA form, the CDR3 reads TGTGCCAGCAGCGTACAGGGAGGGGCCTACGAGCAGTACTTC. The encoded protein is CASSVQGGAYEQYF. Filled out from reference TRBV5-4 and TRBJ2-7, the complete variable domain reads ETGVTQSPTHLIKTRGQQVTLRCSSQSGHNTVSWYQQALGQGPQFIFQYYREEENGRGNFPPRFSGLQFPNYSSELNVNALELDDSALYLCASSVQGGAYEQYFGPGTRLTVT.

The CDR3 nucleotides are TGTGCCAGCAGCTTACTTGATAATTCACCCCTCCACTTT. Amino acids: CASSLLDNSPLHF. The chain is built from TRBV7-8 and TRBJ1-6; D not resolved. Per germline, CDR1 SGHVS and CDR2 FQNEAQ. Trimming stripped 2 bases from V and 5 bases from J, with 4 bases between. The CDR3 covers 13 residues.

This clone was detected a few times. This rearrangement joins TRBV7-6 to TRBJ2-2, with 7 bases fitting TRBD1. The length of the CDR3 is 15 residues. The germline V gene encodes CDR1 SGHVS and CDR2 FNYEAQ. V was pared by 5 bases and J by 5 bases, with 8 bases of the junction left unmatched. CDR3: CASSRVTGWTGELFF. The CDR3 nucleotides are TGTGCCAGCAGCCGCGTGACAGGGTGGACCGGGGAGCTGTTTTTT.

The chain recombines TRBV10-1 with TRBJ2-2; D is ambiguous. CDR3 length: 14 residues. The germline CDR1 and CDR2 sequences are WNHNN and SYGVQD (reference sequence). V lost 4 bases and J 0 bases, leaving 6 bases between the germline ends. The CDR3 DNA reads TGCGCCAGCAGTGGCCAAACGAACACCGGGGAGCTGTTTTTT. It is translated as CASSGQTNTGELFF.

The CDR3 DNA reads TGTGCCAGCAGCTCCCCGAAACAGGGACAGGTTATCAATCAGCCCCAGCATTTT. Translated, it gives CASSSPKQGQVINQPQHF. V usage is TRBV5-6 and J usage is TRBJ1-5; the match to TRBD1 covers 8 bases. Germline V CDR1 and CDR2: SGHDT, YYEEEE. Unmatched junction bases numbered 14, after V lost 3 bases and J lost 3 bases. The CDR3 is made up of 18 amino acids. The variable domain in full, completed from reference TRBV5-6 and TRBJ1-5, reads DAGVTQSPTHLIKTRGQQVTLRCSPKSGHDTVSWYQQALGQGPQFIFQYYEEEERQRGNFPDRFSGHQFPNYSSELNVNALLLGDSALYLCASSSPKQGQVINQPQHFGDGTRLSIL.

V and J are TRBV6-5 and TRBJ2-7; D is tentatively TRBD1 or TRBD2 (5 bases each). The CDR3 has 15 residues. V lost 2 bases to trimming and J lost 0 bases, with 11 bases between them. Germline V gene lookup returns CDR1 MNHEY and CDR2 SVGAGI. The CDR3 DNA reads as TGTGCCAGCAGTTACCAAGGGGACCGCTCCTACGAGCAGTACTTC. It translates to CASSYQGDRSYEQYF.

The CDR3 reads CATPPRGGALNTGELFF. In nucleotides, the CDR3 is TGTGCCACCCCACCACGTGGAGGGGCTCTGAACACCGGGGAGCTGTTTTTT. This rearrangement joins TRBV7-9 to TRBJ2-2; the D gene is possibly TRBD2 (6 bases). Looked up from germline, CDR1 is SEHNR and CDR2 is FQNEAQ (reference sequence). Trimming removed 10 bases from V and 1 base from J, with 22 bases in between. The CDR3 length is 17 residues. Using reference TRBV7-9 and TRBJ2-2 for the parts outside the CDR3, the full variable domain is DTGVSQNPRHKITKRGQNVTFRCDPISEHNRLYWYRQTLGQGPEFLTYFQNEAQLEKSRLLSDRFSAERPKGSFSTLEIQRTEQGDSAMYLCATPPRGGALNTGELFFGEGSRLTVL.

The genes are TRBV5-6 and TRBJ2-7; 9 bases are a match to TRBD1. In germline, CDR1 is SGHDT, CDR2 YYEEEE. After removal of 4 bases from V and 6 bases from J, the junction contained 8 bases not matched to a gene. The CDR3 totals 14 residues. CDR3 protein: CASSLGTGPGEQYF. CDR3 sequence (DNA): TGTGCCAGCAGCCTAGGGACAGGGCCGGGCGAGCAGTACTTC.

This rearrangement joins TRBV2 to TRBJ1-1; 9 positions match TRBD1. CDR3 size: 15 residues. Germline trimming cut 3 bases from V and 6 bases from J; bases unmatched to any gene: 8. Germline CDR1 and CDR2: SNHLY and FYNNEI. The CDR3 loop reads CASSDRGQGRAEAFF. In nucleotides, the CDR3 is TGTGCCAGCAGTGACCGGGGACAGGGTCGAGCTGAAGCTTTCTTT.

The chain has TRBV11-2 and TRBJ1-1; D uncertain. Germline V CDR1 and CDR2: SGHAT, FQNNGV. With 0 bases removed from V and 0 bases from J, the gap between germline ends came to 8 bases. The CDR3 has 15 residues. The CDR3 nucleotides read TGTGCCAGCAGCTTAGATTACGGGCTGAACACTGAAGCTTTCTTT. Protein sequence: CASSLDYGLNTEAFF.

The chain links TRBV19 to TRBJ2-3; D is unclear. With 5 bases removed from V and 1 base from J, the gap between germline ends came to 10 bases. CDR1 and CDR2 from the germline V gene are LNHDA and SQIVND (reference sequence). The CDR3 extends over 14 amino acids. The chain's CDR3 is CASSSGSRTDTQYF. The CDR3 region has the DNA TGTGCCAGTAGTTCCGGATCTCGCACAGATACGCAGTATTTT. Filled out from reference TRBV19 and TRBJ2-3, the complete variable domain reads DGGITQSPKYLFRKEGQNVTLSCEQNLNHDAMYWYRQDPGQGLRLIYYSQIVNDFQKGDIAEGYSVSREKKESFPLTVTSAQKNPTAFYLCASSSGSRTDTQYFGPGTRLTVL.